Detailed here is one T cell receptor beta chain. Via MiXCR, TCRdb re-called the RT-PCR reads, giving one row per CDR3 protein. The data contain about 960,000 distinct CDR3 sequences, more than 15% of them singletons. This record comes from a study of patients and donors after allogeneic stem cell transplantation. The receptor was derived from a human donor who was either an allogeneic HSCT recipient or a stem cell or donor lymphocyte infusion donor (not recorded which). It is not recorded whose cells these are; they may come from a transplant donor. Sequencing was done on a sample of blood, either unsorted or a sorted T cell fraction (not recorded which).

The CDR3 reads CASSLNSQIYGYTF. In DNA, the CDR3 is TGTGCCAGCAGCTTAAACTCGCAGATTTATGGCTACACCTTC. The V gene is TRBV7-3, the J gene TRBJ1-2; D gene uncertain. Germline CDR1 reads SGHTA; CDR2 reads FQGTGA. CDR3 size: 14 residues. Deletions cut 1 base from V and 5 bases from J, with 11 bases between. Full variable domain (outside the CDR3, taken from reference TRBV7-3 and TRBJ1-2): GAGVSQTPSNKVTEKGKYVELRCDPISGHTALYWYRQSLGQGPEFLIYFQGTGAADDSGLPNDRFFAVRPEGSVSTLKIQRTERGDSAVYLCASSLNSQIYGYTFGSGTRLTVV.